The 27 T cell receptor beta chains below all came from one sample that was sequenced in a study of shared clonotypes between healthy human individuals. Method: immunoSEQ multiplex PCR; TCRdb's copy keeps in-frame clones and lacks some. Among about 2 million clones listed, just under 95% were seen once. The naive CD8 population came from CD45RO-negative cells selected for CCR7, without terminally differentiated effector memory CD45RA+ cells. The sample taken for sequencing was naive CD8+ T cells sorted from blood. The receptor set was obtained from a man between 18 and 35 years old in good health.

CDR3 sequence reads: CASSRLEGMNTEAFF. The CDR3 DNA follows: TGTGCCAGTAGTAGATTGGAGGGCATGAACACTGAAGCTTTCTTT. The V and J genes are TRBV19 and TRBJ1-1; D is ambiguous. The germline V and J ends were trimmed by 4 bases and 0 bases, with 12 bases remaining between them. The CDR3 length is 15 residues. CDR1 is LNHDA, CDR2 SQIVND, per germline (reference sequence).

This chain connects TRBV6-5 to TRBJ2-2; tentatively, D is TRBD1 or TRBD2 (7 bases each). CDR3 size: 15 residues. V was clipped by 6 bases and J by 7 bases, with 18 bases between them. Germline V gene sequence: CDR1 MNHEY, CDR2 SVGAGI. CDR3 in amino acids: CASRVDRDYNGELFF. CDR3 bases: TGTGCCAGCAGGGTAGACAGGGACTATAACGGGGAGCTGTTTTTT.

The chain carries TRBV27 and TRBJ1-2, with 9 bases that match TRBD1. V lost 5 bases to trimming and J lost 5 bases; unmatched junction nucleotides: 6. CDR1 is MNHEY and CDR2 is SMNVEV in the germline V gene (reference sequence). This CDR3 has 14 residues. The CDR3 protein is CASSTTGGAYGYTF. For the CDR3, the DNA is TGTGCCAGCAGTACCACAGGGGGCGCGTATGGCTACACCTTC.

The V and J genes are TRBV5-6 and TRBJ1-5, with D perhaps TRBD1 (6 bases). CDR3 length: 16 amino acids. The V end was cut by 2 bases, the J end by 4 bases, with 16 bases between. Germline V CDR1 and CDR2: SGHDT, YYEEEE. The CDR3 sequence: CASSFGQRVENQPQHF. The CDR3 DNA is TGTGCCAGCAGCTTTGGACAGAGGGTCGAAAATCAGCCCCAGCATTTT.

The chain carries TRBV5-4 and TRBJ2-1; D is ambiguous. The CDR3 runs to 16 residues. CDR1 and CDR2 from the germline V gene are SGHNT and YYREEE (reference sequence). V was pared by 0 bases and J by 2 bases, with 12 bases between. The CDR3 region is CASSLALGGAYNEQFF. The CDR3 DNA follows: TGTGCCAGCAGCTTGGCGTTGGGCGGAGCCTACAATGAGCAGTTCTTC.

The chain is built from TRBV10-2 and TRBJ2-7; D call uncertain. This CDR3 spans 13 amino acids. With 2 bases removed from V and 4 bases from J, the gap between germline ends came to 9 bases. Germline V CDR1 and CDR2: WSHSY, SAAADI. The CDR3 coding sequence is TGCGCCAGCAGTGAGGTGCGCCATTACGAGCAGTACTTC. This codes for CASSEVRHYEQYF.

J is TRBJ2-3 and V is TRBV29-1; 10 bases are a match to TRBD2. The CDR3 has 16 residues. With 6 bases clipped from V and 2 bases from J, the junction kept 11 bases outside the gene matches. The germline CDR1 and CDR2 sequences are SQVTM and ANQGSEA. CDR3 in DNA: TGCAGCGTCCCAGGACTAGCGGCAAGCCACACAGATACGCAGTATTTT. It codes for CSVPGLAASHTDTQYF.

V and J are TRBV27 and TRBJ2-5; D may be TRBD1 (5 bases). Germline V CDR1 and CDR2: MNHEY, SMNVEV (reference sequence). This CDR3 contains 14 residues. Trimming stripped 5 bases from V and 2 bases from J, with 12 bases between. The DNA of the CDR3 is TGTGCCAGCAGTATCGGACATTCACAAGAGACCCAGTACTTC. This encodes CASSIGHSQETQYF.

The rearrangement links TRBV29-1 to TRBJ1-3; 8 nucleotides match TRBD1. The CDR3 runs to 16 residues. J was trimmed by 0 bases and V by 6 bases; bases with no gene match: 10. The V gene's germline CDR1 is SQVTM and CDR2 ANQGSEA. The CDR3 loop reads CSVAGTGGISGNTIYF. DNA of the CDR3: TGCAGCGTGGCCGGGACAGGTGGGATCTCTGGAAACACCATATATTTT.

The chain carries TRBV13 and TRBJ2-7; D tentatively fits TRBD1 or TRBD2 (5 bases each). Looked up from germline, CDR1 is PRHDT and CDR2 is FYEKMQ (reference sequence). The CDR3 covers 13 residues. V dropped 0 bases and J dropped 6 bases, with 9 bases sitting between them. The CDR3 sequence: CASSLGGGGEQYF. The CDR3 DNA sequence: TGTGCCAGCAGCTTAGGTGGGGGTGGCGAGCAGTACTTC.

V usage is TRBV19 and J usage is TRBJ2-7, with D tentatively TRBD2 (6 bases). CDR1 and CDR2 (germline): LNHDA, SQIVND (reference sequence). The CDR3 runs 14 residues. The germline V and J ends were trimmed by 1 base and 6 bases, with 13 bases remaining between them. The CDR3 DNA sequence: TGTGCCAGTAGTATAGTCCCCGGACTAACCGAGCAGTACTTC. It translates to CASSIVPGLTEQYF.

The chain has TRBV30 and TRBJ2-7, with D perhaps TRBD2 (5 bases). V was trimmed by 5 bases and J by 5 bases, leaving 16 bases between them. Germline V gene data show CDR1 as GTSNPN and CDR2 as SVGIG (reference sequence). The CDR3 covers 13 residues. CDR3 in amino acids: CAWGDLATHEQYF. CDR3 coding DNA: TGTGCCTGGGGTGACCTAGCAACCCACGAGCAGTACTTC.

About this clone itself: At the DNA level, this CDR3 is encoded by other sequences in the same sample as well. The rearrangement uses TRBV2 and TRBJ2-7; D unclear. V gave up 4 bases and J gave up 2 bases, with 6 bases separating them. This CDR3 is built from 12 residues. Per the germline V gene, CDR1 is SNHLY and CDR2 is FYNNEI. The CDR3 coding sequence is TGTGCCAGCAGTGGGCAGACCTACGAGCAGTACTTC. Translating gives CASSGQTYEQYF.

This chain links TRBV27 with TRBJ2-5; possibly TRBD1 for D (6 bases). The CDR3 is 16 amino acids. CDR1 is MNHEY, CDR2 SMNVEV, per germline (reference sequence). V lost 3 bases and J 0 bases, leaving 14 bases between the germline ends. CDR3 in amino acids: CASSLYGQPYQETQYF. The DNA of the CDR3 is TGTGCCAGCAGTTTGTATGGACAGCCGTACCAAGAGACCCAGTACTTC.

The rearrangement uses TRBV11-2 and TRBJ2-1, with D perhaps matching TRBD2 (7 bases). Germline CDR1 SGHAT, CDR2 FQNNGV. V lost 4 bases to trimming and J lost 5 bases, with 24 bases between them. The CDR3 spans 18 residues. The CDR3 nucleotides read TGTGCCAGCAGCTCCTCCGGGTCGGGCCAGGGGAGGGACAATGAGCAGTTCTTC. Amino acid sequence: CASSSSGSGQGRDNEQFF.

This clone was seen a single time. V usage is TRBV19 and J usage is TRBJ2-7; D gene ambiguous. The CDR3 spans 14 residues. The ends were cut back, 5 bases at V and 5 bases at J, with 16 bases in the middle. Germline V gives CDR1 LNHDA, CDR2 SQIVND (reference sequence). CDR3 loop: CASSYTPAEDEQYF. CDR3 DNA: TGTGCCAGTAGTTATACCCCAGCCGAAGACGAGCAGTACTTC.

This clone has just one count. The J gene is TRBJ2-5, the V gene TRBV5-6, with TRBD1 identical over 7 bases. The CDR3 runs 12 residues. The V gene's germline CDR1 is SGHDT and CDR2 YYEEEE. Unmatched junction bases numbered 2, after V lost 4 bases and J lost 5 bases. The DNA of the CDR3 is TGTGCCAGCAGCCGACAGGGTGAGACCCAGTACTTC. It yields the protein CASSRQGETQYF.

The genes are TRBV11-3 and TRBJ2-3; TRBD1 might be the D (5 bases). The germline V and J ends were trimmed by 3 bases and 0 bases, with 10 bases remaining between them. The germline V gene has CDR1 SGHNT and CDR2 YENEEA. The CDR3 runs 15 residues. CDR3 protein: CASSFWGPSTDTQYF. Written as DNA, the CDR3 is TGTGCCAGCAGCTTCTGGGGCCCCAGCACAGATACGCAGTATTTT.

The V call is TRBV6-5, the J call TRBJ1-1; possible D gene TRBD1, 5 bases. CDR3 length equals 13 residues. V lost 4 bases to trimming and J lost 3 bases, with 9 bases between them. Germline CDR1 MNHEY, CDR2 SVGAGI. The CDR3 is CASSSAGYTEAFF. DNA for the CDR3: TGTGCCAGCAGTTCCGCAGGGTACACTGAAGCTTTCTTT.

This clone was recorded only once. CDR3 amino acids: CASSYHLFGSNYGYTF. The CDR3 bases are TGTGCCAGCAGTTACCACCTCTTTGGGTCTAACTATGGCTACACCTTC. The J gene is TRBJ1-2, the V gene TRBV6-5; D remains ambiguous. The V end lost 2 bases, the J end lost 0 bases, and 13 bases lay between the germline ends. The CDR3 consists of 16 residues. Germline V gene lookup returns CDR1 MNHEY and CDR2 SVGAGI.

About this clone: The sample carries other DNA sequences with the same CDR3. The rearrangement joins TRBV5-5 to TRBJ2-7; 9 bases agree with TRBD1. This CDR3 is 14 amino acids long. V was clipped by 2 bases and J by 2 bases; unmatched bases: 2. Germline V gene sequence: CDR1 SGHKS, CDR2 YYEKEE (reference sequence). CDR3 sequence (DNA): TGTGCCAGCAGCTTAAGACAGGGGGCCTACGAGCAGTACTTC. This encodes CASSLRQGAYEQYF.

Comment on this clone: Possible read error: a much larger clone is one base away. V and J are TRBV6-5 and TRBJ1-1, with D unresolved. The CDR3 spans 13 residues. V lost 4 bases and J 1 base, leaving 7 bases between the germline ends. The germline gives CDR1 MNHEY, CDR2 SVGAGI. The CDR3 sequence is CASSLRGNTEAFF. The CDR3, as DNA: TGTGCCAGCAGTTTACGGGGGAACACTGAAGCTTTCTTT.

CDR3 DNA sequence: TGTGCCAGCAGCCAAGATAATTTAGTCGGCAACGCCTATGGCTACACCTTC. This sequence encodes CASSQDNLVGNAYGYTF. V usage is TRBV14 and J usage is TRBJ1-2; D is unclear. This CDR3 has 17 amino acids. Trimming took off 0 bases at V and 4 bases at J, with 18 bases between the two ends. Germline V gives CDR1 SGHDN, CDR2 FVKESK.

V usage is TRBV7-3 and J usage is TRBJ2-1; no definite D call. Trimming pared 3 bases from V and 0 bases from J, leaving 6 bases between. In germline, CDR1 is SGHTA, CDR2 FQGTGA. This CDR3 is 14 amino acids long. The CDR3 loop is CASSLAGSYNEQFF. In DNA form, the CDR3 reads TGTGCCAGCAGCTTGGCAGGCTCCTACAATGAGCAGTTCTTC.

The V gene is TRBV28, the J gene TRBJ1-1, with D possibly TRBD1 on 6 matching bases. The germline CDR1 and CDR2 sequences are MDHEN and SYDVKM. The CDR3 has 13 residues. Trimming cost V 8 bases and J 0 bases, with 10 bases left between them. The CDR3 nucleotides are TGTGCCAGCGGGGGCGGGTTGAACACTGAAGCTTTCTTT. Protein product: CASGGGLNTEAFF.

The genes are TRBV9 and TRBJ2-5, with 8 positions matching TRBD2. J lost 5 bases, V lost 0 bases, and 6 bases had no gene match. The germline gives CDR1 SGDLS, CDR2 YYNGEE. The CDR3 is 15 residues long. The CDR3 region is CASSVAGGTLETQYF. In nucleotides, the CDR3 is TGTGCCAGCAGCGTAGCGGGGGGGACTTTGGAGACCCAGTACTTC. Drawing the rest from reference TRBV9 and TRBJ2-5, the complete variable domain is DSGVTQTPKHLITATGQRVTLRCSPRSGDLSVYWYQQSLDQGLQFLIQYYNGEERAKGNILERFSAQQFPDLHSELNLSSLELGDSALYFCASSVAGGTLETQYFGPGTRLLVL.

A word on this clone: This sample includes further DNA sequences coding for the same CDR3. This chain links TRBV9 with TRBJ2-7; D is perhaps TRBD1 (5 bases). V was cut by 3 bases and J by 2 bases, with 9 bases left in between. From germline, CDR1 is SGDLS and CDR2 YYNGEE. CDR3 size: 13 residues. The CDR3 here is CASSEGSAYEQYF. The CDR3 coding sequence is TGTGCCAGCAGCGAGGGGTCCGCCTACGAGCAGTACTTC.